The source of this TCR beta chain is a study of T cell responses to AZD1222 COVID-19 vaccine. Study-level findings and limits: Among vaccine-associated CD4 TCRs, coverage spanned spike, with dominance at 160-218 and 743-854. Following two doses of AZD1222, Spike-specific TCR breadth and depth rose. There were repertoire samples only from the period after the peak T cell response. Reportedly, nearly half the spike-specific TCRs target unmutated variant regions.

About this clone itself: Its cognate antigen is unknown.

Trimming removed 7 bases from V and 0 bases from J, with 13 bases in between. The germline V gene encodes CDR1 LNHDA and CDR2 SQIVND (reference sequence). The CDR3 is 15 residues long. Produced via immunoSEQ multiplex PCR; TCRdb's table is partial and in-frame only. The sample contains fewer than 200,000 clones, roughly nine tenths of which appear only once. This chain uses TRBV19 with TRBJ1-5; a weak D match, TRBD1 (5 bases). Source: peripheral blood, taken on day 0 of AZD1222 vaccination. This clonotype originated in an adult in good health. The CDR3 bases are TGTGCCAGTACTACCCGAGACAGTAGCAATCAGCCCCAGCATTTT. It translates to CASTTRDSSNQPQHF.